The following is a TCR beta chain sequence with its context. This record comes from a study of blood T cell repertoires in COVID-19. Overall study context: Whether acute or convalescent, the COVID-19 samples came from the United States, Italy and Spain.

Germline CDR1 and CDR2: KGHSH and LQKENI. Trimming took off 4 bases at V and 4 bases at J, with 8 bases between the two ends. This CDR3 region has 13 residues. In the original analysis: Nucleated cell number was recorded as an estimate derived from reference gene primer amplification. TCRdb's copy holds only in-frame clones and misses some; the assay was immunoSEQ multiplex PCR. From that table come the V and J calls and clone size; the DNA was used to work out D and trimming. The sample contains around 250,000 clones, approximately 84% of which appear only once. The clonotype originates from a human donor in a cohort sampled during active COVID-19. Sequencing used peripheral blood. V usage is TRBV18 and J usage is TRBJ1-5, with a possible D match to TRBD1 (5 bases). CDR3: CASSQGKNQPQHF. CDR3 sequence (DNA): TGTGCCAGCTCACAGGGGAAAAATCAGCCCCAGCATTTT.